This T cell receptor (beta chain) was profiled in a study of low-dose radiotherapy and immunotherapy resistance in tumors. The overall study: Intravenous cyclophosphamide 200 mg/m2 was given every two weeks, one day before radiation and immunotherapy.

The germline V gene encodes CDR1 LGHNA and CDR2 YSLEER. The V end lost 3 bases, the J end lost 8 bases, and 22 bases lay between the germline ends. The CDR3 totals 17 residues. TRAV and TRBV primers primed cDNA for both TCRalpha and TCRbeta. Amplification, which lasted approximately 20 PCR cycles, used a constant-region primer and V-primer adapter to amplify TCRs. By in vitro transcription, the isolated mRNA was amplified. TCRdb itself ran the reads through MiXCR, one entry per CDR3 protein. The data show some 88,000 distinct CDR3 sequences, 9% to 9.5% seen once. In its sample, this clonotype was seen many times. This sample's time point: before trial treatment.

This TCR came from a male donor with prostate cancer. Sample: PBMCs, taken before treatment. V and J are TRBV4-3 and TRBJ1-4; TRBD1 might be the D (5 bases). This chain's CDR3 is CASSQDWSSRVYEKLFF. The CDR3, as DNA: TGCGCCAGCAGCCAGGATTGGTCCTCCAGGGTGTACGAAAAACTGTTTTTT.